This is a list of T cell receptor beta chains from one sample in a study of blood T cell repertoires in COVID-19. The method was immunoSEQ multiplex PCR; TCRdb's version includes in-frame clones alone and lacks a portion of them. The sample lists about 190,000 clones, about 90% occurring once. Source material: peripheral blood. All receptors derive from a man between 45 and 60 years old with acute or convalescent COVID-19. Both conserved end residues are part of each CDR3. The D gene is left open where the match is weak. Expanded clones are given a class, and other clones once, few, many or no size at all.

d_gene	abundance	v_gene	j_gene	CDR3nt	CDR3aa
-	-	TRBV5-1	TRBJ1-1	TGCGCCAGCAGCCCGCAGGGCGGCAACACTGAAGCTTTCTTT	CASSPQGGNTEAFF
TRBD2	-	TRBV2	TRBJ2-1	TGTGCCAGCAGTGAACTCAGCGGGAGAAAGGATGAGCAGTTCTTC	CASSELSGRKDEQFF
-	-	TRBV3-1/TRBV3-2	TRBJ2-1	TGTGCCAGCAGCCAAGATCGTTCAATAGTGGACAATGAGCAGTTCTTC	CASSQDRSIVDNEQFF
-	-	TRBV2	TRBJ1-6	TGTGCCAGCCAACTAGACACGACCTATAATTCACCCCTCCACTTT	CASQLDTTYNSPLHF
-	-	TRBV3-1/TRBV3-2	TRBJ2-5	TGTGCCAGCAGCCCGAACACGCAAGAGACCCAGTACTTC	CASSPNTQETQYF
-	-	TRBV29-1	TRBJ2-2	TGCAGCACCCAGGGGGGACCGAACACCGGGGAGCTGTTTTTT	CSTQGGPNTGELFF
-	few	TRBV7-8	TRBJ2-5	TGTGCCAGCAGCTTAGGGGCTTTGTTGGCCCGAGAGACCCAGTACTTC	CASSLGALLARETQYF
TRBD1	few	TRBV29-1	TRBJ1-1	TGCAGCGTTCGGGGACAGCAGAACACTGAAGCTTTCTTT	CSVRGQQNTEAFF
TRBD2	-	TRBV19	TRBJ2-3	TGTGCCAGTTCGACTAGCGGGGTTCCCACAGATACGCAGTATTTT	CASSTSGVPTDTQYF
TRBD2	-	TRBV11-2	TRBJ2-7	TGTGCCAGCAGCTTAACTAGCGGTAGCTCCTACGAGCAGTACTTC	CASSLTSGSSYEQYF
TRBD2	-	TRBV19	TRBJ2-2	TGTGCCGGGGGAGGGTTCACCGGGGAGCTGTTTTTT	CAGGGFTGELFF
-	-	TRBV6-2/TRBV6-3	TRBJ1-6	TGTGCCAGCAGCCCTACCGGGACTTGGGGGTCACCCCTCCACTTT	CASSPTGTWGSPLHF
TRBD1	-	TRBV25-1	TRBJ1-2	TGTGCCAGCAGTGGGACAGGGATCGGCTACACCTTC	CASSGTGIGYTF
TRBD2	-	TRBV2	TRBJ2-1	TGTGCCAGCAGGCCGGGACTAGACGAATACAATGAGCAGTTCTTC	CASRPGLDEYNEQFF
TRBD2	-	TRBV7-9	TRBJ2-3	TGTGCCAGCAGCCCGACCGGGACTAGCGTAGATACGCAGTATTTT	CASSPTGTSVDTQYF
-	-	TRBV27	TRBJ1-1	TGTGCCAGCAGTAAAACTTACAGGGACACTGAAGCTTTCTTT	CASSKTYRDTEAFF
-	-	TRBV5-8	TRBJ1-2	TGTGCCAGCAGCCCGACGTTAGGCGCAGGCGCTAACTATGGCTACACCTTC	CASSPTLGAGANYGYTF
-	-	TRBV11-2	TRBJ1-4	TGTGCCAGCAGCTTCTCGAATGAAAAACTGTTTTTT	CASSFSNEKLFF
TRBD2	-	TRBV19	TRBJ2-3	TGTGCCAGTAGTTATGCGGGGGGGTGGACAGATACGCAGTATTTT	CASSYAGGWTDTQYF
-	-	TRBV6-4	TRBJ2-2	TGTGCCAGCCGACTTGTGGCTGACACCGGGGAGCTGTTTTTT	CASRLVADTGELFF
-	-	TRBV11-2	TRBJ1-3	TGTGCCAGCAGCCCCCCCCCGGGACACCACTCTGGAAACACCATATATTTT	CASSPPPGHHSGNTIYF
TRBD2	-	TRBV11-2	TRBJ2-3	TGTGCCAGCAGCTTAGAAGGGACTAGTCTAGCAGATACGCAGTATTTT	CASSLEGTSLADTQYF
-	-	TRBV6-5	TRBJ2-5	TGTGCCAGCAGTTACGGGACAATGGGCTTCGGGACCCAGTACTTC	CASSYGTMGFGTQYF
-	-	TRBV5-8	TRBJ2-5	TGTGCCAGCAGTTTAACATGGACCCAGTACTTC	CASSLTWTQYF
TRBD2	-	TRBV9	TRBJ2-3	TGTGCCAGCAGCGTAGCCGGGACTAGGGGCACAGATACGCAGTATTTT	CASSVAGTRGTDTQYF
TRBD2	-	TRBV27	TRBJ2-3	TGTGCCAGCGGGGAGGGTGCGGGAGATAGCACAGATACGCAGTATTTT	CASGEGAGDSTDTQYF
-	-	TRBV30	TRBJ1-5	TGTGCCTGGAGTGTACAGGGTAATCAGCCCCAGCATTTT	CAWSVQGNQPQHF
TRBD1	-	TRBV3-1/TRBV3-2	TRBJ2-2	TGTGCCGGCCCGGGACAGCTGCCGGGCAACACCGGGGAGCTGTTTTTT	CAGPGQLPGNTGELFF
TRBD2	-	TRBV2	TRBJ2-1	TGTGCCAATCGGGCGAACAGCGGGGGGTCGGGTGAGCAGTTCTTC	CANRANSGGSGEQFF
-	-	TRBV28	TRBJ2-5	TGTGCCAGCAGTTCCCGACAGCCCCGCGAGACCCAGTACTTC	CASSSRQPRETQYF
-	few	TRBV5-6	TRBJ1-3	TGTGCCAGCAGCTTGGGGAGGGCCAAAGGACGCAACACCATATATTTT	CASSLGRAKGRNTIYF
TRBD2	-	TRBV5-6	TRBJ2-3	TGTGCCAGCAGCTTGGGCGGAGGGGCGGGAGGTTACACAGATACGCAGTATTTT	CASSLGGGAGGYTDTQYF
-	-	TRBV6-2/TRBV6-3	TRBJ1-5	TGTGCCAGCAGTTCGGTAAAGTATCAGCCCCAGCATTTT	CASSSVKYQPQHF
TRBD1	-	TRBV25-1	TRBJ1-4	TGTGCCAGCAGTCCGGGACAGGGGGCAGCTGGCGAAAAACTGTTTTTT	CASSPGQGAAGEKLFF
TRBD1	-	TRBV5-1	TRBJ2-3	TGCGCCAGCAGCCCGCTTCAGGGGGCTGGGACAGATACGCAGTATTTT	CASSPLQGAGTDTQYF
TRBD1	-	TRBV28	TRBJ1-5	TGTGCCAGCAGTTCAGAGGACAGGGGGGGCAATCAGCCCCAGCATTTT	CASSSEDRGGNQPQHF
TRBD1	-	TRBV7-7	TRBJ2-7	TGTGCCAGCAGCATGGGACAGGGGAATACCTACGAGCAGTACTTC	CASSMGQGNTYEQYF
-	few	TRBV10-3	TRBJ2-3	TGTGCCACCCAGAGCACAGATACGCAGTATTTT	CATQSTDTQYF
-	-	TRBV2	TRBJ1-6	TGTGCCAGCAGTGAAGGCAGGGTTAATTCACCCCTCCACTTT	CASSEGRVNSPLHF
TRBD2	-	TRBV5-8	TRBJ2-5	TGTGCCAGCAGCTTGGCCCTGGCGGGGGTGGGCCTCCCGGGGGAGACCCAGTACTTC	CASSLALAGVGLPGETQYF
-	-	TRBV7-2	TRBJ1-1	TGTGCCAGCAGCTTATCTTTGAACACTGAAGCTTTCTTT	CASSLSLNTEAFF
-	once	TRBV6-5	TRBJ1-6	TGTGCCAGCAGTTATACACGGGATAATTCACCCCTCCACTTT	CASSYTRDNSPLHF
-	few	TRBV7-8	TRBJ1-1	TGTGCCAGCAGCTTAGACAGGGCTGAAGCTTTCTTT	CASSLDRAEAFF
TRBD1	-	TRBV18	TRBJ2-5	TGTGCCAGCTCAGACAGGGTCCAAGAGACCCAGTACTTC	CASSDRVQETQYF
TRBD1	-	TRBV7-9	TRBJ1-1	TGTGCCAGCAGCATGCAGACAGGGGCGAACACTGAAGCTTTCTTT	CASSMQTGANTEAFF